The rows below give T cell receptor beta chains drawn from one sample of a study of read filtering for tumor transcriptome and immune sequencing. TCRdb fed the reads into MiXCR, producing one record per CDR3 protein. The sample has 85,000 or so distinct CDR3 sequences, about 12% seen once. Sample: a population of CD138-negative cells sorted from bone marrow. The receptors originated from a donor over 35 with multiple myeloma. Each CDR3 is given with its conserved first and last residue. D genes are given only for firm matches. The size entry is marked missing in some rows and otherwise reads once, few, many or a size class.

D	size	V	J	CDR3	DNA
NA	NA	TRBV6-5	TRBJ2-1	CAGSTYNEQFF	TGTGCCGGCTCGACGTACAATGAGCAGTTCTTC
TRBD1	many	TRBV3-1	TRBJ1-1	CASSHGQGEAFF	TGTGCCAGCAGCCATGGACAGGGTGAAGCTTTCTTT
NA	few	TRBV27	TRBJ2-5	CASRQRTGLQYF	TGTGCCAGCCGTCAGCGTACAGGCCTACAGTACTTC
TRBD2	many	TRBV2	TRBJ2-1	CAGRLATGPTYDEQFF	TGTGCCGGAAGACTAGCAACCGGCCCAACCTACGATGAGCAGTTCTTC
NA	many	TRBV5-1	TRBJ1-4	CASSLVSGANEKLFF	TGCGCCAGCAGCTTGGTGTCGGGGGCTAATGAAAAACTGTTTTTT
TRBD2	NA	TRBV18	TRBJ2-7	CASSAGTRIYKYEQYF	TGTGCCAGCTCAGCCGGGACTAGGATATATAAGTACGAGCAGTACTTC
NA	few	TRBV20-1	TRBJ2-1	CREGSLWNNEQFF	TGCAGGGAGGGAAGCTTGTGGAACAATGAGCAGTTCTTC
TRBD2	many	TRBV13	TRBJ2-5	CASSLGASGPQETQYF	TGTGCCAGCAGCTTAGGAGCTAGCGGGCCTCAAGAGACCCAGTACTTC
TRBD2	NA	TRBV5-4	TRBJ2-1	CASSRNPGLAGVGEQFF	TGTGCCAGCAGCCGCAATCCGGGACTAGCGGGAGTGGGTGAGCAGTTCTTC
NA	many	TRBV18	TRBJ2-1	CASSPQAEISYNEQFF	TGTGCCAGCTCACCCCAAGCGGAGATATCTTACAATGAGCAGTTCTTC
NA	many	TRBV5-1	TRBJ2-1	CASSLGGFSYNEQFF	TGCGCCAGCAGCTTGGGGGGGTTTTCCTACAATGAGCAGTTCTTC
NA	many	TRBV20-1	TRBJ2-1	CSWDWAGLYNEQFF	TGCAGTTGGGACTGGGCCGGGCTTTACAATGAGCAGTTCTTC
NA	many	TRBV7-3	TRBJ2-5	CASSLTSPETQYF	TGTGCCAGCAGCTTAACCTCTCCGGAGACCCAGTACTTC
TRBD1	many	TRBV18	TRBJ1-5	CASSASRQGRQPQHF	TGTGCCAGCTCCGCCTCTCGACAGGGGCGCCAGCCCCAGCATTTT
TRBD2	many	TRBV29-1	TRBJ2-3	CSVPSGRGSAQYF	TGCAGCGTCCCTAGCGGGAGGGGGTCGGCGCAGTATTTT
NA	few	TRBV5-1	TRBJ1-1	CASSLDGPPDTEAFF	TGCGCCAGCAGCTTGGATGGGCCCCCGGACACTGAAGCTTTCTTT
NA	NA	TRBV2	TRBJ1-6	CASRNNSPLHF	TGTGCCAGCCGTAATAATTCACCCCTCCACTTT
TRBD1	many	TRBV18	TRBJ2-5	CASSMDRGSQETQYF	TGTGCCAGCTCAATGGACAGGGGTTCCCAAGAGACCCAGTACTTC
NA	NA	TRBV5-4	TRBJ2-7	CASSLDRTSYEQYF	TGTGCCAGCAGCTTGGATCGGACATCCTACGAGCAGTACTTC
TRBD1	many	TRBV29-1	TRBJ1-5	CSVATGGLSQPQHF	TGCAGCGTGGCCACAGGGGGTTTAAGTCAGCCCCAGCATTTT
NA	few	TRBV19	TRBJ2-2	CASSIRDAGELFF	TGTGCCAGTAGTATACGGGACGCCGGGGAGCTGTTTTTT
TRBD2	many	TRBV20-1	TRBJ2-7	CSASSGTIYYEQYF	TGCAGTGCGTCTAGCGGGACGATATACTACGAGCAGTACTTC
TRBD1	many	TRBV20-1	TRBJ2-7	CSAGRTGGYEQYF	TGCAGTGCCGGTCGGACAGGGGGTTACGAGCAGTACTTC
NA	many	TRBV5-1	TRBJ2-2	CASSFWLATGELFF	TGCGCCAGCAGCTTTTGGCTCGCCACCGGGGAGCTGTTTTTT
NA	many	TRBV6-1	TRBJ1-1	CASSPAAVTEAFF	TGTGCCAGCAGCCCCGCCGCTGTTACTGAAGCTTTCTTT
TRBD2	many	TRBV7-3	TRBJ2-5	CASSLRMGREVETQYF	TGTGCCAGCAGCTTAAGGATGGGGCGGGAGGTTGAGACCCAGTACTTC
NA	many	TRBV20-1	TRBJ1-5	CSATEQGSNQPQHF	TGCAGTGCTACCGAACAGGGCAGCAATCAGCCCCAGCATTTT
NA	many	TRBV29-1	TRBJ2-1	CSVHSVDNEQFF	TGCAGCGTTCACAGCGTTGACAATGAGCAGTTCTTC
NA	many	TRBV5-1	TRBJ2-1	CASSLLGTVYNEQFF	TGCGCCAGCAGCTTGTTAGGCACTGTGTACAATGAGCAGTTCTTC
NA	many	TRBV2	TRBJ1-1	CASSRRDAEAFF	TGTGCCAGCAGTCGCAGGGACGCTGAAGCTTTCTTT
NA	many	TRBV6-5	TRBJ2-7	CASRLLQESYEQYF	TGTGCCAGCAGACTACTCCAGGAGTCATACGAGCAGTACTTC
NA	many	TRBV7-6	TRBJ2-1	CASMGWDTYNEQFF	TGTGCCAGCATGGGGTGGGATACGTACAATGAGCAGTTCTTC
NA	many	TRBV7-7	TRBJ2-3	CASSLDSWTDTQYF	TGTGCTAGCAGCTTAGACTCGTGGACAGATACGCAGTATTTT
TRBD2	many	TRBV10-3	TRBJ2-2	CAISGGLAGERTGELFF	TGTGCCATCAGTGGCGGACTAGCGGGAGAGCGTACCGGGGAGCTGTTTTTT
TRBD2	many	TRBV20-1	TRBJ2-2	CSASIPGLAGPSGGDSNTGELFF	TGCAGTGCTAGTATTCCGGGACTAGCGGGACCCTCGGGCGGGGATTCGAACACCGGGGAGCTGTTTTTT
NA	few	TRBV5-1	TRBJ2-5	CASSWGRGETQYF	TGCGCCAGCAGCTGGGGCAGGGGCGAGACCCAGTACTTC
NA	NA	TRBV7-9	TRBJ2-6	CASSLDWTISGANVLPF	TGTGCCAGCAGCTTAGATTGGACAATCTCTGGGGCCAACGTCCTGCCTTTC
TRBD1	few	TRBV12-3/TRBV12-4	TRBJ2-7	CASSLGGQPSYEQYF	TGTGCCAGCAGTTTAGGGGGACAGCCTTCCTACGAGCAGTACTTC
NA	many	TRBV29-1	TRBJ2-1	CSVPKPGNYNEQFF	TGCAGCGTCCCCAAACCAGGGAACTACAATGAGCAGTTCTTC
NA	NA	TRBV5-1	TRBJ2-5	CASSRTGGRAAQTQYF	TGCGCCAGCAGCCGTACCGGGGGGCGGGCCGCACAGACCCAGTACTTC
NA	NA	TRBV5-1	TRBJ2-2	CASSLEETGEPFF	TGCGCCAGCAGCTTGGAGGAGACCGGGGAGCCGTTTTTT
NA	many	TRBV7-3	TRBJ2-3	CASSLGGLNTDTQYF	TGTGCCAGCAGCTTAGGAGGTCTTAACACAGATACGCAGTATTTT
NA	many	TRBV3-2	TRBJ2-7	CASSPTRSYEQYF	TGTGCCAGCTCTCCCACCCGATCCTACGAGCAGTACTTC
TRBD1	many	TRBV28	TRBJ2-7	CATDSTGGRYEQYF	TGTGCCACCGATTCTACAGGGGGACGCTACGAGCAGTACTTC
NA	many	TRBV7-8	TRBJ2-1	CASSLDRDSEQFF	TGTGCCAGCAGCTTAGACCGGGACTCCGAGCAGTTCTTC
NA	many	TRBV5-1	TRBJ2-7	CASSLVAQGLSYEQYF	TGCGCCAGCAGCTTGGTCGCCCAGGGATTGTCCTACGAGCAGTACTTC
TRBD1	NA	TRBV18	TRBJ1-1	CASSSTGEGEAFF	TGTGCCAGCTCTTCGACAGGGGAGGGTGAAGCTTTCTTT
TRBD2	many	TRBV29-1	TRBJ2-1	CSVRGVGYNEQFF	TGCAGCGTTCGGGGGGTAGGTTACAATGAGCAGTTCTTC
NA	many	TRBV11-3	TRBJ2-1	CASSLYSGTMGLDEQFF	TGTGCCAGCAGCTTATACTCCGGGACCATGGGTCTCGATGAGCAGTTCTTC
NA	NA	TRBV10-3	TRBJ2-1	CAIPQLWNSEQFF	TGTGCCATCCCTCAGTTATGGAACAGTGAGCAGTTCTTC
NA	many	TRBV6-1	TRBJ1-2	CASREDGYTF	TGTGCCAGCAGGGAAGATGGCTACACCTTC
NA	many	TRBV7-9	TRBJ2-2	CASSLRAGFTGELFF	TGTGCCAGCAGCTTACGCGCAGGGTTTACCGGGGAGCTGTTTTTT
TRBD1	many	TRBV18	TRBJ2-3	CASSPSTGPDTQYF	TGTGCCAGCTCACCATCGACAGGGCCAGATACGCAGTATTTT
NA	medium-sized	TRBV24-1	TRBJ2-1	CATASGRGGNEQFF	TGTGCCACCGCCTCGGGCCGCGGAGGCAATGAGCAGTTCTTC
TRBD2	few	TRBV7-9	TRBJ2-1	CASSLASGLYNEQFF	TGTGCCAGCAGCTTAGCTAGCGGGTTATACAATGAGCAGTTCTTC